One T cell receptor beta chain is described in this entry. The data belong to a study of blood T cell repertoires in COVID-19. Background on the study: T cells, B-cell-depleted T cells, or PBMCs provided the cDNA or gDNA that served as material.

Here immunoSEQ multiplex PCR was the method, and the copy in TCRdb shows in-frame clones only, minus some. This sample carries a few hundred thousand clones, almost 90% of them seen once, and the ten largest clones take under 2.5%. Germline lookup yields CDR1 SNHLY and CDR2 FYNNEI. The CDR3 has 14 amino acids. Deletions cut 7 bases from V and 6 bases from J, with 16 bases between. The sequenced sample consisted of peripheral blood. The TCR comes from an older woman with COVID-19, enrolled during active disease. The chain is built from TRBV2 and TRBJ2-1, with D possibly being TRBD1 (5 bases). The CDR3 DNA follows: TGTGCCAGCAAGTCGGACACTCAAGGCAATGAGCAGTTCTTC. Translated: CASKSDTQGNEQFF. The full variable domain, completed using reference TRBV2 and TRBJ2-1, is EPEVTQTPSHQVTQMGQEVILRCVPISNHLYFYWYRQILGQKVEFLVSFYNNEISEKSEIFDDQFSVERPDGSNFTLKIRSTKLEDSAMYFCASKSDTQGNEQFFGPGTRLTVL.